These T cell receptor beta chains were read from a single sample in a study of radiotherapy plus CTLA-4 blockade in lung cancer. Assay: immunoSEQ multiplex PCR; the TCRdb copy retains only in-frame clones and omits some. Seen here are about 38,000 clones, just over 85% observed once, and the top ten hold around a fifth. The sequencing used peripheral blood, collected from a patient treated with radiotherapy plus ipilimumab. The receptor set was obtained from a human donor with non-small cell lung cancer whose response to radiotherapy plus ipilimumab could not be evaluated. Each CDR3 is given with its conserved first and last residue. D genes are given only for firm matches. Where a row states a size, it is once, few, many or the class of an expanded clone; other rows omit it.

j_call: TRBJ2-7; v_call: TRBV13; d_call: -; clone_size: -; cdr3_nt: TGTGCCAGCACCCGGAGCGCGACTAAGTCCTACGAGCAGTACTTC; cdr3_aa: CASTRSATKSYEQYF
j_call: TRBJ2-1; v_call: TRBV2; d_call: TRBD1; clone_size: -; cdr3_nt: TGTGCCAGCGGGGGAGGGACAGGGTCTCGGGCAGCACAGTTCTTC; cdr3_aa: CASGGGTGSRAAQFF
j_call: TRBJ2-5; v_call: TRBV7-2; d_call: TRBD2; clone_size: -; cdr3_nt: TGTGCCAGCAGCCCAATGGGGGGGGAGAGAGAGACCCAGTACTTC; cdr3_aa: CASSPMGGERETQYF
j_call: TRBJ1-2; v_call: TRBV7-2; d_call: -; clone_size: -; cdr3_nt: TGTGCCAGCAGCCCCACTTACTATGGCTACACCTTC; cdr3_aa: CASSPTYYGYTF
j_call: TRBJ2-2; v_call: TRBV4-1; d_call: TRBD1; clone_size: once; cdr3_nt: TGCGCCAGCAGCCAAGCGCGCGGACAGGGCGTCACCGGGGAGCTGTTTTTT; cdr3_aa: CASSQARGQGVTGELFF
j_call: TRBJ2-7; v_call: TRBV5-1; d_call: TRBD2; clone_size: -; cdr3_nt: TGCGCCAGCAGCTTCTCCCTAGCGGGTGGGACCTACGAGCAGTACTTC; cdr3_aa: CASSFSLAGGTYEQYF
j_call: TRBJ1-4; v_call: TRBV29-1; d_call: -; clone_size: -; cdr3_nt: TGCAGCGCCTTAGACAGGCTTAATGAAAAACTGTTTTTT; cdr3_aa: CSALDRLNEKLFF
j_call: TRBJ2-7; v_call: TRBV5-1; d_call: TRBD2; clone_size: -; cdr3_nt: TGCGCCAGCAGCTTGGTCCCCAGCGGGGGGGGCGAGCAGTACTTC; cdr3_aa: CASSLVPSGGGEQYF
j_call: TRBJ2-7; v_call: TRBV18; d_call: TRBD2; clone_size: -; cdr3_nt: TGTGCCAGCTCACCCTCCCTAGCGGGGAACTCCTACGAGCAGTACTTC; cdr3_aa: CASSPSLAGNSYEQYF
j_call: TRBJ1-2; v_call: TRBV27; d_call: -; clone_size: -; cdr3_nt: TGTGCCAGCAGTTTATCTATGGGAGGAGCCTATGGCTACACCTTC; cdr3_aa: CASSLSMGGAYGYTF
j_call: TRBJ2-7; v_call: TRBV27; d_call: TRBD2; clone_size: -; cdr3_nt: TGTGCCAGCAGTTTTTCAGGGACTAGCGGGAACGAGCAGTACTTC; cdr3_aa: CASSFSGTSGNEQYF
j_call: TRBJ2-5; v_call: TRBV7-2; d_call: TRBD2; clone_size: -; cdr3_nt: TGTGCCAGCAGCACATGGGGGACTAGCGGGGGTGAGACCCAGTACTTC; cdr3_aa: CASSTWGTSGGETQYF
j_call: TRBJ2-7; v_call: TRBV25-1; d_call: -; clone_size: -; cdr3_nt: TGTGCCAGCAGTGGGCAAACCTACGAGCAGTACTTC; cdr3_aa: CASSGQTYEQYF
j_call: TRBJ2-3; v_call: TRBV7-9; d_call: -; clone_size: -; cdr3_nt: TGTGCCAGCAGCGCCTCCGGGACACACACAGATACGCAGTATTTT; cdr3_aa: CASSASGTHTDTQYF
j_call: TRBJ2-3; v_call: TRBV5-1; d_call: -; clone_size: -; cdr3_nt: TGCGCCAGCAGCCCGCAGTACGGGGGTGGCCAGAAAGATACGCAGTATTTT; cdr3_aa: CASSPQYGGGQKDTQYF
j_call: TRBJ1-4; v_call: TRBV5-1; d_call: -; clone_size: -; cdr3_nt: TGCGCCAGCAGCTTGACAGCAACTAATGAAAAACTGTTTTTT; cdr3_aa: CASSLTATNEKLFF
j_call: TRBJ2-3; v_call: TRBV10-3; d_call: TRBD1; clone_size: -; cdr3_nt: TGTGCCATCAGTGAGTCTGGGACAGGGGGCACAGATACGCAGTATTTT; cdr3_aa: CAISESGTGGTDTQYF
j_call: TRBJ1-2; v_call: TRBV29-1; d_call: TRBD1; clone_size: -; cdr3_nt: TGCAGCGCGGCGGGACAGGGTCACGGCTACACCTTC; cdr3_aa: CSAAGQGHGYTF
j_call: TRBJ2-3; v_call: TRBV2; d_call: -; clone_size: -; cdr3_nt: TGTGCCAGCAAACTAGGGGGGGGCCCAGATACGCAGTATTTT; cdr3_aa: CASKLGGGPDTQYF
j_call: TRBJ2-3; v_call: TRBV7-2; d_call: -; clone_size: once; cdr3_nt: TGTGCCAGCAGCTTGTGGGACACAATAACAGATACGCAGTATTTT; cdr3_aa: CASSLWDTITDTQYF
j_call: TRBJ1-2; v_call: TRBV28; d_call: TRBD1; clone_size: once; cdr3_nt: TGTGCCAGCAGTCAGCCCCCGGGACAGAGCTCCTTC; cdr3_aa: CASSQPPGQSSF
j_call: TRBJ1-1; v_call: TRBV19; d_call: -; clone_size: -; cdr3_nt: TGTGCCAGTAGTATTGGCTCAGATACACTGGGCCGGGCTTTCTTT; cdr3_aa: CASSIGSDTLGRAFF
j_call: TRBJ1-4; v_call: TRBV5-6; d_call: TRBD1; clone_size: once; cdr3_nt: TGTGCCAGCAGCTTCCGGACAGGAGCCGAACCTAATGAAAAACTGTTTTTT; cdr3_aa: CASSFRTGAEPNEKLFF
j_call: TRBJ1-3; v_call: TRBV28; d_call: -; clone_size: -; cdr3_nt: TGTGCCAGCGGGAGAGGAAACACCATATATTTT; cdr3_aa: CASGRGNTIYF
j_call: TRBJ1-2; v_call: TRBV10-3; d_call: -; clone_size: -; cdr3_nt: TGTGCCATCAGTGAGATCGCAGGGACTGGTGGCTACACCTTC; cdr3_aa: CAISEIAGTGGYTF
j_call: TRBJ2-7; v_call: TRBV5-4; d_call: TRBD2; clone_size: -; cdr3_nt: TGTGCCAGCAGCTCGGGACTATCCGATCGCGAGCAGTACTTC; cdr3_aa: CASSSGLSDREQYF
j_call: TRBJ2-7; v_call: TRBV7-8; d_call: TRBD1; clone_size: -; cdr3_nt: TGTGCCAGCAGCTTACTCCGGGACAGCTCATCACAAACCTACGAGCAGTACTTC; cdr3_aa: CASSLLRDSSSQTYEQYF
j_call: TRBJ2-2; v_call: TRBV19; d_call: TRBD2; clone_size: -; cdr3_nt: TGTGCCAGTAGAATAGCGGGAGGGCGCACCGGGGAGCTGTTTTTT; cdr3_aa: CASRIAGGRTGELFF
j_call: TRBJ1-6; v_call: TRBV2; d_call: TRBD1; clone_size: -; cdr3_nt: TGTGCCAGCAGTGAAAAGGGGACAGAGACCTATAATTCACCCCTCCACTTT; cdr3_aa: CASSEKGTETYNSPLHF
j_call: TRBJ2-1; v_call: TRBV9; d_call: -; clone_size: -; cdr3_nt: TGTGCCAGCAGCAACACCCCAAGCTCCTACAATGAGCAGTTCTTC; cdr3_aa: CASSNTPSSYNEQFF
j_call: TRBJ1-2; v_call: TRBV5-1; d_call: -; clone_size: -; cdr3_nt: TGCGCCAGCAGCTTGGACACGTCTAACTATGGCTACACCTTC; cdr3_aa: CASSLDTSNYGYTF
j_call: TRBJ2-4; v_call: TRBV27; d_call: -; clone_size: -; cdr3_nt: TGTGCCAGCAGATCCGGAGGGGAAAACATTCAGTACTTC; cdr3_aa: CASRSGGENIQYF
j_call: TRBJ2-1; v_call: TRBV5-6; d_call: TRBD2; clone_size: -; cdr3_nt: TGTGCCAGCAGCACCCGACTAGCGGGAGGGCTTGAGCAGTTCTTC; cdr3_aa: CASSTRLAGGLEQFF
j_call: TRBJ1-1; v_call: TRBV28; d_call: -; clone_size: -; cdr3_nt: TGTGCCAGCAGCTATACCGTGAACACTGAAGCTTTCTTT; cdr3_aa: CASSYTVNTEAFF
j_call: TRBJ2-5; v_call: TRBV5-1; d_call: TRBD1; clone_size: -; cdr3_nt: TGCGCCAGTTCCCTGGGACAGAAGTACCAAGAGACCCAGTACTTC; cdr3_aa: CASSLGQKYQETQYF
j_call: TRBJ2-1; v_call: TRBV15; d_call: -; clone_size: -; cdr3_nt: TGTGCCACCAGCAGAGGGGCTGGGAATGAGCAGTTCTTC; cdr3_aa: CATSRGAGNEQFF
j_call: TRBJ1-5; v_call: TRBV28; d_call: TRBD1; clone_size: -; cdr3_nt: TGTGCCAGCAGGGGACAGGGAGGCCAGCCCCAGCATTTT; cdr3_aa: CASRGQGGQPQHF
j_call: TRBJ2-7; v_call: TRBV29-1; d_call: -; clone_size: -; cdr3_nt: TGCAGCGTTCGTGGACAGACCTACGTGCAGTACTTC; cdr3_aa: CSVRGQTYVQYF
j_call: TRBJ2-5; v_call: TRBV7-8; d_call: -; clone_size: -; cdr3_nt: TGTGCCAGCAGTCGTCTGACAGGACGACAAGAGACCCAGTACTTC; cdr3_aa: CASSRLTGRQETQYF
j_call: TRBJ2-7; v_call: TRBV7-9; d_call: -; clone_size: -; cdr3_nt: TGTGCCAGCAGCCGCGCTAGCGAGCAGTACTTC; cdr3_aa: CASSRASEQYF
j_call: TRBJ2-2; v_call: TRBV5-1; d_call: -; clone_size: -; cdr3_nt: TGCGCCAGCAGCTTGGGACAGAACACCGGGGAGCTGTTTTTT; cdr3_aa: CASSLGQNTGELFF
j_call: TRBJ2-3; v_call: TRBV5-1; d_call: TRBD2; clone_size: -; cdr3_nt: TGCGCCAGCAGCTTGGGAAGCGGGGGGCGAGATACGCAGTATTTT; cdr3_aa: CASSLGSGGRDTQYF
j_call: TRBJ2-7; v_call: TRBV5-1; d_call: -; clone_size: -; cdr3_nt: TGCGCCAGCAGACCCCAGGGCGGTTACGAGCAGTACTTC; cdr3_aa: CASRPQGGYEQYF
j_call: TRBJ2-1; v_call: TRBV5-6; d_call: -; clone_size: -; cdr3_nt: TGTGCCAGCACTAAGCCTTGGGAGAACAATGAGCAGTTCTTC; cdr3_aa: CASTKPWENNEQFF
j_call: TRBJ2-5; v_call: TRBV7-2; d_call: TRBD1; clone_size: few; cdr3_nt: TGTGCCAGCAGCTTTCTGGACAGGGAGGAGACCCAGTACTTC; cdr3_aa: CASSFLDREETQYF
j_call: TRBJ2-1; v_call: TRBV4-1; d_call: -; clone_size: -; cdr3_nt: TGCGCCAGCAGCCAACCTAGTCATGAGCAGTTCTTC; cdr3_aa: CASSQPSHEQFF
j_call: TRBJ2-1; v_call: TRBV10-1; d_call: TRBD2; clone_size: once; cdr3_nt: TGCGCCAGCAGTGATAACCTAGCGGGAGGTAGGAAGCAGTTCTTC; cdr3_aa: CASSDNLAGGRKQFF
j_call: TRBJ1-5; v_call: TRBV7-8; d_call: -; clone_size: -; cdr3_nt: TGTGCCAGCAGTAGGGGGATTAGCAATCAGCCCCAGCATTTT; cdr3_aa: CASSRGISNQPQHF
j_call: TRBJ2-2; v_call: TRBV18; d_call: TRBD2; clone_size: -; cdr3_nt: TGTGCCAGCTCACCCAGCGGGGGGACCACCGGGGAGCTGTTTTTT; cdr3_aa: CASSPSGGTTGELFF
j_call: TRBJ1-1; v_call: TRBV2; d_call: TRBD1; clone_size: -; cdr3_nt: TGTGCCAGAAGGAGGGACAGGGGTGAAGCTTTCTTT; cdr3_aa: CARRRDRGEAFF
j_call: TRBJ2-2; v_call: TRBV4-1; d_call: TRBD1; clone_size: -; cdr3_nt: TGCGCCAGCAGCCCCCGGGACAGGGACACCGGGGAGCTGTTTTTT; cdr3_aa: CASSPRDRDTGELFF
j_call: TRBJ1-1; v_call: TRBV11-2; d_call: TRBD1; clone_size: -; cdr3_nt: TGTGCCAGCAGCTTAGGCACCCAGGGGGGGAACACTGAAGCTTTCTTT; cdr3_aa: CASSLGTQGGNTEAFF
j_call: TRBJ1-2; v_call: TRBV10-2; d_call: TRBD1; clone_size: -; cdr3_nt: TGCGCCAGCAGGCCGATGGGGGGACAGGGTTCCGTAGTTTCCTTTGGCTATGGCTACACCTTC; cdr3_aa: CASRPMGGQGSVVSFGYGYTF
j_call: TRBJ2-7; v_call: TRBV5-1; d_call: TRBD1; clone_size: -; cdr3_nt: TGCGCCAGCAGCCGGGACAGCTACGAGCAGTACTTC; cdr3_aa: CASSRDSYEQYF
j_call: TRBJ1-5; v_call: TRBV5-6; d_call: -; clone_size: few; cdr3_nt: TGTGCCAGCAGCTGGGCGGGGACCAATCAGCCCCAGCATTTT; cdr3_aa: CASSWAGTNQPQHF
j_call: TRBJ2-1; v_call: TRBV10-1; d_call: -; clone_size: once; cdr3_nt: TGCGCCAGCAGTAAACAAGGACAGTTTTCGAGGGAGCAGTTCTTC; cdr3_aa: CASSKQGQFSREQFF
j_call: TRBJ2-3; v_call: TRBV28; d_call: -; clone_size: -; cdr3_nt: TGTGCCAGCAGTTTGAGGCCAGATACGCAGTATTTT; cdr3_aa: CASSLRPDTQYF
j_call: TRBJ2-6; v_call: TRBV11-3; d_call: -; clone_size: once; cdr3_nt: TGTGCCAGCAGCTTAAATCCAGGGCCTGGGGCCAACGTCCTGACTTTC; cdr3_aa: CASSLNPGPGANVLTF
j_call: TRBJ2-5; v_call: TRBV5-6; d_call: -; clone_size: -; cdr3_nt: TGTGCCAGCAGCTTAAAGACTAGGCCACAAGAGACCCAGTACTTC; cdr3_aa: CASSLKTRPQETQYF
j_call: TRBJ2-7; v_call: TRBV5-5; d_call: TRBD2; clone_size: -; cdr3_nt: TGTGCCAGCAGCCGGGACTACCAGGCCTACGAGCAGTACTTC; cdr3_aa: CASSRDYQAYEQYF